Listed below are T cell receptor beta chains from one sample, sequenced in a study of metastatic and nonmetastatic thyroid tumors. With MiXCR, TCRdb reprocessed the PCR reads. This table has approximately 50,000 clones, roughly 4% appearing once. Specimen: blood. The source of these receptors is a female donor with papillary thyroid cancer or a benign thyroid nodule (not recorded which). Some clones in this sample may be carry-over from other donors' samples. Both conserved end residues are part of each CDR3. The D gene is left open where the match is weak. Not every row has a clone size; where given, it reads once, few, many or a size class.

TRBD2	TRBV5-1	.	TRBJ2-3	TGCGCCAGCAGCTTCCACCCTACTAGCGTGAGAGGTACAGATACGCAGTGTTTT	CASSFHPTSVRGTDTQCF
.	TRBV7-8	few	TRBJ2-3	TGTGCCAGCAGCTTAGGGAGCTGGTTGGTCGGTACGCAGTATTTT	CASSLGSWLVGTQYF
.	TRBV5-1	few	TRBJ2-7	TGCGCCAGCAGTCAGGGTTTCGGGCAGGGGACCTACGAGCAGTACTTC	CASSQGFGQGTYEQYF
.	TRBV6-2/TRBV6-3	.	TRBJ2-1	TGTGCCAGCAGTGGATTTTTACACAATGAGCAGTTCTTC	CASSGFLHNEQFF
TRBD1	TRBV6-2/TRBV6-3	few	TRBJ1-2	TGTGCCAGCAGAATATACGACAGGGTGCACGGCTACACCTTC	CASRIYDRVHGYTF
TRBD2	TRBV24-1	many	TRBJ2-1	TGTGCCACCAGTGAGCCGCCCGGGACTAGCGGGGTAAGCTCCTACAATGAGCAGTTCTTC	CATSEPPGTSGVSSYNEQFF
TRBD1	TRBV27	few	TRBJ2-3	TGTGCCAGCAGTTTTAAGGGACAGGGTACAGATACGCAGTATTTT	CASSFKGQGTDTQYF
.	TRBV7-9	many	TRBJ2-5	TGTGCCAGCAGCTTGTCTCCTTGGGAGACCCAGTACTTC	CASSLSPWETQYF
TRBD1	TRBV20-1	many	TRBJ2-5	TGCAGTGCCATACCCCGGACAGGGGGAGGAGAGACCCAGTACTTC	CSAIPRTGGGETQYF
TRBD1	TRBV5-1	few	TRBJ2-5	TGCGCCAGCAGCTTGGCCTGGACAGGGGGCTCTTGGACCCAGTACTTC	CASSLAWTGGSWTQYF